This TCR beta chain was recorded in a study of T cell repertoires in cytomegalovirus infection. In TCRdb, the reads were re-called with MiXCR into one record per CDR3 protein. This sample yields some 700,000 distinct CDR3 sequences, of which around 32% are seen a single time; roughly 18% belongs to the top ten. Germline V gives CDR1 SGHVS, CDR2 FNYEAQ. CDR3 length: 14 amino acids. V was clipped by 4 bases and J by 7 bases, with 16 bases between them. This clonotype was found a few times. The antigen is not known. This clonotype originated in a human donor in good health (CMV status not recorded). Some clones in this sample may be carry-over from other donors' samples. The genes are TRBV7-6 and TRBJ1-2, with D possibly matching TRBD1 (5 bases). The sample in question was cultured PBMCs, obtained from culture after CMV antigen stimulation. CDR3 region: CASSSAGSGTGYTF. In DNA form, the CDR3 reads TGTGCCAGCAGCTCGGCCGGGAGCGGGACTGGCTACACCTTC.